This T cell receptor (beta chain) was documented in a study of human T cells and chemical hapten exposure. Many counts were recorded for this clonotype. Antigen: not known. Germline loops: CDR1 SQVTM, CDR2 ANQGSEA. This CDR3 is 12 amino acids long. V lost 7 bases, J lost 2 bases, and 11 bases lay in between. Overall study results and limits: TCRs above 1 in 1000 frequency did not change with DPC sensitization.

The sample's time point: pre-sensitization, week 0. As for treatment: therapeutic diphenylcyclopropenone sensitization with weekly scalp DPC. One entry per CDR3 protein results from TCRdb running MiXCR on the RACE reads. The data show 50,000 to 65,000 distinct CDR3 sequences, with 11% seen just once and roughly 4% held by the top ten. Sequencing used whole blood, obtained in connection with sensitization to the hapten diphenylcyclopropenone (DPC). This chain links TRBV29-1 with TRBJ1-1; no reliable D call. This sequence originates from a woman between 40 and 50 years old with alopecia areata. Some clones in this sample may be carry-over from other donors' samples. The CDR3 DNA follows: TGCAGCGGAGGTAGATCTAACACTGAAGCTTTCTTT. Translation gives CSGGRSNTEAFF.